The rows below give T cell receptor beta chains drawn from one sample of a study of OX40 agonist ivuxolimab in advanced cancers. The table came from immunoSEQ multiplex PCR; TCRdb's copy has only in-frame clones and leaves some out. Seen here are about 38,000 clones, 60% to 85% observed once, and the top ten hold approximately 12%. The input for sequencing was CD4+ or CD8+ T cells sorted from blood, taken in a trial of the OX40 agonist ivuxolimab. These TCRs come from an adult with an advanced solid tumor such as melanoma, head and neck, liver or kidney cancer. Both conserved end residues are part of each CDR3. A D gene is named only where the DNA matches it firmly. A row's size may be missing; if present it is once, few, many or a size class.

>TRBJ2-3|.|TRBV7-3|TRBD2
TGTGCCAGCAGCCTCGACGGGAGGGGCACAGATACGCAGTATTTT
CASSLDGRGTDTQYF
>TRBJ2-3|.|TRBV27|TRBD1
TGTGCCAGCAGTTTTCGAGGGGGCGCGGGAGATACGCAGTATTTT
CASSFRGGAGDTQYF
>TRBJ2-1|.|TRBV19|.
TGTGCCAGTAGTAAAGGAAGGGTGGGCAATGAGCAGTTCTTC
CASSKGRVGNEQFF
>TRBJ2-5|few|TRBV19|.
TGTGCCAGTAGTATAGGGATAACAGGGAACCAAGAGACCCAGTACTTC
CASSIGITGNQETQYF
>TRBJ2-3|.|TRBV11-2|.
TGTGCCAGCAGCTTGACATCGTCCACAGATACGCAGTATTTT
CASSLTSSTDTQYF
>TRBJ1-2|.|TRBV5-1|TRBD1
TGCGCCAGCAGCAAGTCCATAACAGGGGGCTGGGGCTACACCTTC
CASSKSITGGWGYTF
>TRBJ1-2|.|TRBV28|.
TGTGCCAGCAGCGACACTCTTAACTATGGCTACACCTTC
CASSDTLNYGYTF
>TRBJ2-7|.|TRBV20-1|TRBD2
TGCAGTGCAAGGGTTAGCGGGAGACAGTACTTC
CSARVSGRQYF
>TRBJ1-1|.|TRBV7-2|.
TGTGCCAGCAGCTTAGTGTGGTCAGGGGAAACTGAAGCTTTCTTT
CASSLVWSGETEAFF
>TRBJ2-5|.|TRBV5-1|TRBD1
TGCGCCAGCAGGATAGGGCAGGGGGAAGAGACCCAGTACTTC
CASRIGQGEETQYF
>TRBJ1-2|.|TRBV28|TRBD1
TGTGCCAGCAGTTCGTCCCGGACAGGAGCTAACTATGGCTACACCTTC
CASSSSRTGANYGYTF
>TRBJ2-3|.|TRBV2|TRBD2
TGTGCCAGCAGTTCTACAGGACTAGCGGGAGCAGATACGCAGTATTTT
CASSSTGLAGADTQYF
>TRBJ1-1|once|TRBV27|.
TGTGCCAGCAGTTTAAGCCCCTGGCAGGGAACTGAAGCTTTCTTT
CASSLSPWQGTEAFF
>TRBJ1-1|.|TRBV7-2|.
TGTGCCAGCAGCTTAATATCAGGGGCCGGGAACACTGAAGCTTTCTTT
CASSLISGAGNTEAFF
>TRBJ2-7|.|TRBV18|TRBD2
TGTGCCAGCTCACCGATTCGGGAGGTCAACGAGCAGTACTTC
CASSPIREVNEQYF
>TRBJ2-2|.|TRBV6-5|.
TGTGCCAGCAGCCCCGGTCCCGGGGAGCTGTTTTTT
CASSPGPGELFF
>TRBJ2-2|.|TRBV5-1|.
TGCGCCAGCGGGAACGCGGCTTTGGGGTCCGGGGAGCTGTTTTTT
CASGNAALGSGELFF
>TRBJ2-7|.|TRBV18|TRBD2
TGTGCCAGCTCATCCAGGGACTACTACGAGCAGTACTTC
CASSSRDYYEQYF
>TRBJ1-1|.|TRBV2|TRBD1
TGTGCCAGCAGTGCGGGACAGGGGGTCCGGAACACTGAAGCTTTCTTT
CASSAGQGVRNTEAFF
>TRBJ1-2|once|TRBV19|TRBD1
TGTGCCAGTAGGCCACAGGGGGCGCATGGCTACACCTTC
CASRPQGAHGYTF
>TRBJ2-3|.|TRBV7-2|.
TGTGCCAGCAGCAAATACACAGATACGCAGTATTTT
CASSKYTDTQYF
>TRBJ1-2|.|TRBV5-1|TRBD1
TGCGCCAGCAGCCGGGGACAGGGGTCGTCATATGGCTACACCTTC
CASSRGQGSSYGYTF
>TRBJ1-1|.|TRBV18|TRBD1
TGTGCCAGCTCCTCGACAGGGACGGGCACTGAAGCTTTCTTT
CASSSTGTGTEAFF
>TRBJ1-1|.|TRBV5-5|.
TGTGCCAGCAGCTTACCCGGGTCAGGGGAACCCGGTGAGTTT
CASSLPGSGEPGEF
>TRBJ2-7|.|TRBV29-1|TRBD2
TGCAGCGTCTGGGGACTAGCGGGAGGGCCCCCTTCGGACGAGCAGTACTTC
CSVWGLAGGPPSDEQYF
>TRBJ1-4|.|TRBV21-1|.
TGTGCCAGCAGCAGGCGTGACAGGGGGCGTTTTAATAGGGGTGAAAAACTGTTTTTT
CASSRRDRGRFNRGEKLFF
>TRBJ1-5|once|TRBV6-5|TRBD1
TGTGCCAGCAGCCGAGACAGGGTGCCCAATCAGCCCCAGCATTTT
CASSRDRVPNQPQHF
>TRBJ1-4|.|TRBV5-1|TRBD1
TGCGCCAGCAGCCCCACCGGGACAGGGGGAGAAAAACTGTTTTTT
CASSPTGTGGEKLFF
>TRBJ2-5|.|TRBV30|.
TGTGCCTACCGCTTACAGGGTCCGGCGGCCCAGTACTTC
CAYRLQGPAAQYF
>TRBJ1-2|.|TRBV4-3|.
TGCGCCAGCAGCCAAGATCTAACGGGCTATGGCTACACCTTC
CASSQDLTGYGYTF
>TRBJ2-1|.|TRBV5-1|TRBD2
TGCGCCAGCAGCTTGTCCAGTCTGGCTAGCGGGAGCCGCTACAATGAGCAGTTCTTC
CASSLSSLASGSRYNEQFF
>TRBJ2-7|few|TRBV2|.
TGTGCCAGCAGTCCCGGGACCCTCTACGAGCAGTACTTC
CASSPGTLYEQYF
>TRBJ1-1|.|TRBV5-1|.
TGCGCCAGCAGCTTGGGACAAATGAACACTGAAGCTTTCTTT
CASSLGQMNTEAFF
>TRBJ1-1|.|TRBV27|.
TGTGCCAGCAGTTTCTTGATGAACACTGAAGCTTTCTTT
CASSFLMNTEAFF